This TCR beta chain is from a study of T cells in localized non-small cell lung cancer (dated by TCRdb to the early 2020s). Some background on the complete study: Comparing tumors with uninvolved tumor-adjacent lungs, the study looked at the T cell repertoires of 236 patients with early-stage NSCLC. The cohort was made up of approximately 250 treatment-naive NSCLC patients whose localized lung tumors had been resected. The mean age of the NSCLC patients was less than 70 years, with 130 or so men and 85 to 110 women.

What the authors observed across the whole study: Because the study design was exploratory, TCR variables were selected using unadjusted p-values without false-discovery rate correction. Longer overall survival was associated with higher T cell density in blood, whereas shorter survival was associated with higher clonality in adjacent lung. Uninvolved tumor-adjacent lung showed the highest T cell clonality, higher than tumor, which suggests more focused antigenic responses in the uninvolved tumor-adjacent lung. A median of about 53 of the top 100 tumor clones were detected in paired uninvolved adjacent lung, and some 29 of these tumor clones were also found among the top 100 clones of the paired uninvolved adjacent lung. Because multi-region sequencing of the tumors was not done, intratumor heterogeneity could not be ruled out.

In regard to this clone: Its cognate antigen has yet to be identified. No qualities accompany the bases; no much larger clone lies one base away.

The V end loses 5 bases and the J end loses 8 bases, and a stretch of 9 bases separates them. Sequences SGHAT (CDR1) and FQNNGV (CDR2) are obtained from the germline V gene. The CDR3 spans 12 residues, from the cysteine through the phenylalanine. CDR3 DNA only is kept here, 36 bases in frame from base 1. The immunoSEQ Assay was used to sequence TCR beta CDR3 regions from DNA. The original pipeline was this. To compute T cell density, TCR beta template counts were normalized to usable DNA, which was estimated by amplifying housekeeping genes. The preseqR package was used to estimate richness by extrapolating to 400,000 templates for PBMC samples and to 120,000 templates for tissue samples. Clonality was calculated as one minus Pielou's evenness. Differential abundance testing on productive amino-acid clonotypes, with a minimum total count of 5 and an alpha of 0.1, was used to identify tissue-enriched TCRs. The Jaccard Index and the Morisita Overlap Index were used to measure repertoire overlap between compartments. GLIPH clustered TCR beta CDR3s with public tetramer-defined viral CDR3s; viral motifs required at least three viral sequences plus V-gene enrichment. Not all clones reach the TCRdb copy of this immuneACCESS table, which keeps in-frame sequences only. Checked studies attribute under half of the gap to unresolved V genes and leave the rest unexplained. V and J calls and clone size are copied from that table; D and trimming were computed from the DNA. This sample is represented by around 140,000 clones; 80% to 90% of them were singletons. In total, the top ten clones hold around 1.7% of the sample.

At diagnosis, peripheral blood, uninvolved tumor-adjacent lung and tumor were collected and stored as a combination of fresh-frozen and FFPE material. For TCR repertoire profiling, blood samples were analyzed as peripheral blood mononuclear cells. The source was peripheral blood, collected before any cancer treatment. The receptor's source is a female donor at least 60 years old with stage I lung adenocarcinoma. The chain links TRBV11-2 with TRBJ2-2; the D gene cannot be resolved reliably. The CDR3 sequence is CASSPPRGELFF. The DNA sequence reads TGTGCCAGCAGCCCGCCTCGTGGGGAGCTGTTTTTT.